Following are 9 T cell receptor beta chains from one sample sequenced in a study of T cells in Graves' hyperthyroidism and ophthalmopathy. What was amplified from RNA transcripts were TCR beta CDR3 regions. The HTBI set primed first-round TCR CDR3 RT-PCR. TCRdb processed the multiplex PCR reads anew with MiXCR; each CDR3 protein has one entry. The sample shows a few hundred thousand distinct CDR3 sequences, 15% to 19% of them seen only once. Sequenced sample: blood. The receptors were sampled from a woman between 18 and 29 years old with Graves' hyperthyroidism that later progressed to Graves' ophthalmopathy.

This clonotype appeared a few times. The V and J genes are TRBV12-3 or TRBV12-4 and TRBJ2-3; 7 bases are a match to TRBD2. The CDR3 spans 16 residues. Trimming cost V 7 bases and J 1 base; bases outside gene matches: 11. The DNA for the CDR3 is TGTGCCAGCAACCTCTCGACCAGCGGGGGCACAGATACGCAGTATTTT. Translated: CASNLSTSGGTDTQYF.

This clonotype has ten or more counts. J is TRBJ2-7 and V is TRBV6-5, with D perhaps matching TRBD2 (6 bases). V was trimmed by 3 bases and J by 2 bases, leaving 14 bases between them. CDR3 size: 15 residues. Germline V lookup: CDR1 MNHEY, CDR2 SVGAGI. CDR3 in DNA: TGTGCCAGCAGTTATCGACTAGGAGTCCCCTACGAGCAGTACTTC. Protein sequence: CASSYRLGVPYEQYF.

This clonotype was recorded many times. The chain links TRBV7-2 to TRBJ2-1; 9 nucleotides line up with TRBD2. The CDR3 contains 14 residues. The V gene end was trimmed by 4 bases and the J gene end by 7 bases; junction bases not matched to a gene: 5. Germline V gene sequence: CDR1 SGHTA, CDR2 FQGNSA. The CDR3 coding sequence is TGTGCCAGCAGCTCCTTTAGCGGGAGTAATGAGCAGTTCTTC. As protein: CASSSFSGSNEQFF.

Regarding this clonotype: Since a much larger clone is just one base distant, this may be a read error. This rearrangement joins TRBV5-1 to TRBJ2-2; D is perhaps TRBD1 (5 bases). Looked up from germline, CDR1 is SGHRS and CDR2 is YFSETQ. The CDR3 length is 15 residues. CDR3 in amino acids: CASSLRPGNAGELFF. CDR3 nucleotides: TGCGCCAGCAGCTTGAGACCAGGGAACGCCGGGGAGCTGTTTTTT.

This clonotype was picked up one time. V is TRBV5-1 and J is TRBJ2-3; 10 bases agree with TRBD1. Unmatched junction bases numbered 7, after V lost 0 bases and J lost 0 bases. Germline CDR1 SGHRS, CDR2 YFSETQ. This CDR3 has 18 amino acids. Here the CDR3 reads CASSLALTGGRSTDTQYF. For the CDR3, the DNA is TGCGCCAGCAGCTTGGCCCTGACAGGGGGCCGAAGCACAGATACGCAGTATTTT.

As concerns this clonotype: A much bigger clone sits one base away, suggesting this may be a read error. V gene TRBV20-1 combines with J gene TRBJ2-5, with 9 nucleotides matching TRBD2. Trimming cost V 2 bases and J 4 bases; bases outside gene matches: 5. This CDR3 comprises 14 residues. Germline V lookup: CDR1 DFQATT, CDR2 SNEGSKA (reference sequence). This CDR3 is CSARSSGRTETQYF. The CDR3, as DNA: TGCAGTGCTAGAAGCAGCGGGAGGACAGAGACCCAGTACTTC.

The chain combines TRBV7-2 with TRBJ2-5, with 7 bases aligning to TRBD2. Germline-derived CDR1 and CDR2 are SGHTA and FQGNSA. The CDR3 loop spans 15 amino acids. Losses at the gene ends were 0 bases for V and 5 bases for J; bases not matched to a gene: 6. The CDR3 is CASSLALAGDETQYF. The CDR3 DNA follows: TGTGCCAGCAGCTTAGCGCTCGCGGGAGATGAGACCCAGTACTTC.

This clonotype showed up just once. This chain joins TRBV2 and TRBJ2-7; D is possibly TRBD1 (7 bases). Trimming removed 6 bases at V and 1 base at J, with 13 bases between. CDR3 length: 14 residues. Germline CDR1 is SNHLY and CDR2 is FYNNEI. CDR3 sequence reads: CASSAGQRSYEQYF. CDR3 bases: TGTGCCAGCAGCGCGGGACAGAGGTCCTACGAGCAGTACTTC.

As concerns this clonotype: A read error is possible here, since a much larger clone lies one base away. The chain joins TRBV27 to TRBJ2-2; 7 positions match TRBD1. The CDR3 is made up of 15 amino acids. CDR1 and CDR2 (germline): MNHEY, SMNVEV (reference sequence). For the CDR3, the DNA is TGTGTCAGCAGTCTTACCACAGGGGTTGCCGGGGAGCTGTTTTTT. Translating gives CVSSLTTGVAGELFF.